What follows is one TCR beta chain and its context. This clonotype was counted many times. This receptor's antigen is unknown. One base away there is no much larger clone; base qualities are not given. This entry belongs to a study of T cells in Graves' hyperthyroidism and ophthalmopathy (dated 2019 in TCRdb). Turning to the overall study: Peripheral blood samples were taken at the time of initial diagnosis, prior to any treatment. To identify TCR V-J signatures that set the groups apart, the researchers used a discovery cohort of about a hundred patients, made up of 43 with Graves' ophthalmopathy and 57 with stable Graves' hyperthyroidism. Whether ophthalmopathy could be predicted prospectively was tested in an independent validation cohort made up of approximately 19 hyperthyroidism patients plus 17 patients who later progressed to ophthalmopathy. The 95 to 100 discovery patients were randomly divided into training and test sets at a 7:3 ratio. The study also compared thyroid tissue and blood T-cell repertoires from five or six Graves' hyperthyroidism patients. After sampling, hyperthyroidism patients received methimazole starting at 30 mg daily, and ophthalmopathy patients received high-dose intravenous methylprednisolone. The paper reports TCR Vbeta CDR3 sequencing of 130 to 150 peripheral blood samples: 40 or so ophthalmopathy, approximately 74 hyperthyroidism and around 17 progressor patients.

V is cut by 0 bases and J by 9 bases, and the space between the germline ends is 18 bases. The CDR3 holds 16 amino acids from the cysteine to the phenylalanine. Just CDR3 DNA is preserved here, 48 bases in frame from base 1. Amplification of TCR beta CDR3 regions was carried out from RNA transcripts. The first round of RT-PCR for the TCR CDR3 was performed with the HTBI primer set and the Qiagen OneStep RT-PCR kit. The libraries were constructed in a second round of multiplex PCR and then size-selected and purified. The libraries were sequenced on an Illumina HiSeq2000 using paired-end 100 bp reads. Concerning the study's data processing: Raw data were processed with SOAPnuke, discarding reads with adapters, uncalled bases, mean Phred below 15, or no exact constant-primer or identifier match. COPE v1.2.5 was used to merge high-quality paired reads, and clonotypes were defined as unique nucleotide sequences. Clonotypes were aligned to IMGT TRBV, TRBD and TRBJ reference segments using MiTCR v1.1. The analysis included only V-J combinations with a frequency above 0.0001, which together covered about 99% of the repertoires. The TCS score was defined as F50 (clonal expansion) divided by E x V (chaos), with BLOSUM62-based TCRdist calculated between CDR3 peptides within each V-J. Welch's t-statistics and random forest reduced some 510 V-J features to around 14, which were used in a naive Bayes classifier (R e1071). TCRdb cleaned the public reads at Q25 with fastp, built clones with MiXCR and kept in-frame beta chains. CDR3 protein sequences are deduplicated, and each keeps its most common genes and DNA. Clone size and V and J calls follow TCRdb, not the original study. This sample has around 500,000 distinct CDR3 sequences in its table, and approximately 15% of those were observed once. 15% to 20% of the sample lies in the top ten.

Overall study results and their limits: No statistical method was used to fix the sample size in advance, and group allocation was not hidden from the investigators. In validation, progression to ophthalmopathy was predicted by the model with almost 71% sensitivity and 72% to 85% specificity, a median of approximately 7.1 months before onset. Most expanded thyroid clonotypes (frequency above 0.001) were also detected in blood, suggesting blood repertoires may reflect thyroid immune responses. Ophthalmopathy was separated from stable hyperthyroidism by a 13 V-J signature model, with 85% to 90% sensitivity and 81% to 83% specificity obtained in cross-validation and 80%/75% obtained in testing.

Graves' hyperthyroidism was defined as stable when no progression to ophthalmopathy occurred over 18 months of follow-up. Hyperthyroidism patients were aged 18 to 65 years and newly diagnosed, with disease duration of less than 2 months. Any patient with an uncontrolled infection, another autoimmune disease, pregnancy or lactation was excluded. Diagnoses relied on clinical symptoms, serum thyroxine and TRAb, thyroid ultrasound and orbital computed tomography. PBMCs were isolated from around 10 ml of fresh peripheral blood by Ficoll-Paque density gradient centrifugation. Trizol reagent was used to extract total RNA, and RNA quality was then checked on an Agilent 2100 Bioanalyzer.

Here the chain combines TRBV12-3 or TRBV12-4 and TRBJ2-1; the D gene is perhaps TRBD2, from 5 matching bases. Material: blood. This sequence originates from a woman between 18 and 29 years old with Graves' hyperthyroidism. Read as DNA, the sequence is TGTGCCAGCAGTTTAGCCGGCCCACTAGGTTCGGGTGAGCAGTTCTTC. Its protein product is CASSLAGPLGSGEQFF.